These 7 T cell receptor beta chains originate from one sample sequenced in a study of OX40 agonist ivuxolimab in advanced cancers. The assay was immunoSEQ multiplex PCR, and TCRdb's table has in-frame clones only and misses some. Counted here are tens of thousands of clones, roughly nine tenths occurring once; the ten biggest clones make up approximately 40%. Sequencing was performed on CD4+ or CD8+ T cells sorted from blood, taken in a trial of the OX40 agonist ivuxolimab. Every receptor here comes from an adult with an advanced solid tumor such as melanoma, head and neck, liver or kidney cancer.

This clone has only one observation. The J gene is TRBJ2-5, the V gene TRBV7-9, with D possibly matching TRBD1 (7 bases). Germline CDR1 SEHNR, CDR2 FQNEAQ (reference sequence). With 2 bases removed from V and 1 base from J, the gap between germline ends came to 17 bases. The CDR3 runs to 17 residues. CDR3 DNA sequence: TGTGCCAGCAGCTTACCGCGGGGACGGGACAGCCAAGAGACCCAGTACTTC. Translation: CASSLPRGRDSQETQYF.

This chain uses TRBV27 with TRBJ2-7, with 9 bases identical to TRBD2. Trimming at V came to 5 bases and at J to 3 bases, leaving 5 bases not matched to a gene. Germline V gene lookup returns CDR1 MNHEY and CDR2 SMNVEV (reference sequence). CDR3 length equals 14 residues. CDR3 residues: CASSLSGSLYEQYF. The CDR3 bases are TGTGCCAGCAGTCTTAGCGGGAGTCTCTACGAGCAGTACTTC.

The genes are TRBV11-2 and TRBJ2-3; no firm D call. The ends were cut back, 3 bases at V and 3 bases at J, with 10 bases in the middle. The CDR3 length is 14 residues. Looked up from germline, CDR1 is SGHAT and CDR2 is FQNNGV. CDR3 DNA sequence: TGTGCCAGCAGCTTGCACTATTGGACAGATACGCAGTATTTT. Translating it yields CASSLHYWTDTQYF.

The genes are TRBV10-2 and TRBJ1-5; D is unclear. V lost 3 bases and J lost 0, with 9 bases in between. CDR3 length: 15 amino acids. Germline lookup yields CDR1 WSHSY and CDR2 SAAADI. CDR3 DNA: TGCGCCAGCAGTGACGGAGTCACTAGCAATCAGCCCCAGCATTTT. Residues: CASSDGVTSNQPQHF.

This chain uses TRBV27 with TRBJ2-1; TRBD2 aligns across 7 bases. The CDR3 spans 18 residues. Losses at the gene ends were 7 bases for V and 4 bases for J; bases not matched to a gene: 19. Germline CDR1 and CDR2: MNHEY and SMNVEV (reference sequence). CDR3 amino acids: CASKAGPPINLLYNEQFF. The DNA of the CDR3 is TGTGCCAGCAAAGCGGGGCCTCCCATCAACCTCCTTTACAATGAGCAGTTCTTC.

The chain recombines TRBV18 with TRBJ1-3; 8 positions agree with TRBD1. There are 14 residues in the CDR3. Germline assignment: CDR1 KGHSH and CDR2 LQKENI. Unmatched junction bases numbered 6, after V lost 3 bases and J lost 8 bases. CDR3 nucleotide sequence: TGTGCCAGCTCACCCGGACAGGGTTTTGACACCATATATTTT. Translated: CASSPGQGFDTIYF.

This chain connects TRBV7-2 to TRBJ2-3; 7 nucleotides agree with TRBD2. CDR3 length: 15 amino acids. Trimming removed 1 base from V and 6 bases from J; junction bases left unmatched: 7. CDR1 and CDR2 (germline): SGHTA, FQGNSA. CDR3 coding DNA: TGTGCCAGCAGCTTAGTTGCTGCGGGAGCCGATACGCAGTATTTT. Its protein product is CASSLVAAGADTQYF.